The 27 T cell receptor beta chains below were found in one sample sequenced in a study of blood T cell repertoires in COVID-19. Only in-frame clones appear in the TCRdb table, and some are missing; sequencing was by immunoSEQ multiplex PCR. The repertoire includes 150,000 to 200,000 clones, roughly 85% of them detected once, and approximately 9% sits in the top ten. Sequencing was performed on PBMCs or T cells enriched from blood (not recorded which). The receptors shown here come from a woman under 30 who had recovered from COVID-19.

This rearrangement joins TRBV5-5 to TRBJ2-7; 8 bases map to TRBD1. This CDR3 is 15 amino acids long. The V gene end was trimmed by 0 bases and the J gene end by 3 bases; junction bases not matched to a gene: 5. Germline V gives CDR1 SGHKS, CDR2 YYEKEE (reference sequence). CDR3 in DNA: TGTGCCAGCAGCTTGGCGACAGGGGAGTACTACGAGCAGTACTTC. Its translation is CASSLATGEYYEQYF.

The chain recombines TRBV12-3 or TRBV12-4 with TRBJ1-5; D not resolved. The germline V and J ends were trimmed by 5 bases and 11 bases, with 10 bases remaining between them. The CDR3 runs to 11 residues. The CDR3 loop is CASSLSGAQHF. The CDR3 DNA reads TGTGCCAGCAGTCTAAGCGGGGCCCAGCATTTT.

Comments on this clone: Compared with germline, one end of the junction differs, possibly owing to a read error. This chain joins TRBV7-7 and TRBJ2-7; tentatively, D is TRBD1 (6 bases). This CDR3 is built from 15 residues. Germline loops: CDR1 SSHAT, CDR2 FNYEAQ (reference sequence). CDR3 coding DNA: TGTGCTAGCAGACGTCTAGGACAGTCCCCCTACGAGCAGTACTTC. Its protein is CASRRLGQSPYEQYF.

V usage is TRBV19 and J usage is TRBJ1-4; D may be TRBD1 (6 bases). This CDR3 has 14 residues. Germline CDR1 reads LNHDA; CDR2 reads SQIVND (reference sequence). V dropped 3 bases and J dropped 8 bases, with 13 bases sitting between them. This CDR3 is CASSIVQGREKLFF. In DNA form, the CDR3 reads TGTGCCAGTAGTATTGTACAGGGAAGGGAAAAACTGTTTTTT.

The chain carries TRBV2 and TRBJ2-4; 7 bases match TRBD1. The CDR3 loop spans 15 amino acids. Looked up from germline, CDR1 is SNHLY and CDR2 is FYNNEI. J lost 8 bases, V lost 0 bases, and 7 bases had no gene match. CDR3 region: CASSEAPTGLDIQYF. CDR3 nucleotide sequence: TGTGCCAGCAGTGAAGCGCCGACAGGGTTGGACATTCAGTACTTC.

V usage is TRBV3-1 (or the pseudogene TRBV3-2) and J usage is TRBJ2-1; 8 positions match TRBD2. The CDR3 loop spans 16 amino acids. CDR1 and CDR2 (germline): LGHDT, YNNKEL (reference sequence). After removal of 4 bases from V and 9 bases from J, the junction contained 14 bases not matched to a gene. In DNA, the CDR3 is TGTGCCAGCAGCCCTCGGCCGGGGGGCAGCGGGGGTGAGCAGTTCTTC. It translates to CASSPRPGGSGGEQFF.

The genes are TRBV11-2 and TRBJ1-3; D remains unclear. Between the trimmed V and J ends, which lost 7 bases and 1 base, there was a span of 8 bases. Germline V gene sequence: CDR1 SGHAT, CDR2 FQNNGV. This CDR3 contains 13 residues. The CDR3 DNA reads as TGTGCCAGCACAAGGACTTCTGGAAACACCATATATTTT. It translates to CASTRTSGNTIYF.

DNA of the CDR3: TGTGCCAGCACCAATCCCCCAGAGACCCAGTACTTC. Translating it yields CASTNPPETQYF. J is TRBJ2-5 and V is TRBV6-5; D unclear. Deletions cut 7 bases from V and 4 bases from J, with 10 bases between. The CDR3 loop spans 12 amino acids. Per the germline V gene, CDR1 is MNHEY and CDR2 is SVGAGI.

V and J are TRBV11-2 and TRBJ1-2, with a possible D match to TRBD1 (5 bases). Per the germline V gene, CDR1 is SGHAT and CDR2 is FQNNGV. Trimming shortened V by 1 base and J by 8 bases, and 14 bases separated the two germline ends. CDR3 length equals 14 residues. CDR3 amino acids: CASSLGLRRGGYTF. CDR3 DNA sequence: TGTGCCAGCAGCTTAGGGTTGCGGAGGGGCGGCTACACCTTC.

This sequence joins TRBV2 and TRBJ2-3, with 8 bases that match TRBD2. Trimming at V came to 6 bases and at J to 2 bases, leaving 4 bases not matched to a gene. The CDR3 totals 14 residues. CDR1 is SNHLY and CDR2 is FYNNEI in the germline V gene. The CDR3 protein is CASRREGYTDTQYF. CDR3 nucleotide sequence: TGTGCCAGCAGACGGGAGGGATACACAGATACGCAGTATTTT.

The rearrangement uses TRBV19 and TRBJ2-1, with 11 positions matching TRBD2. Trimming cost V 8 bases and J 5 bases; bases outside gene matches: 2. The V gene's germline CDR1 is LNHDA and CDR2 SQIVND (reference sequence). The CDR3 sequence is 13 residues long. The CDR3 DNA reads TGTGCCAGTCGACTAGCGGGGAACAATGAGCAGTTCTTC. As protein: CASRLAGNNEQFF. The full variable domain, completed using reference TRBV19 and TRBJ2-1, is DGGITQSPKYLFRKEGQNVTLSCEQNLNHDAMYWYRQDPGQGLRLIYYSQIVNDFQKGDIAEGYSVSREKKESFPLTVTSAQKNPTAFYLCASRLAGNNEQFFGPGTRLTVL.

This clone has only one observation. The chain is built from TRBV21-1 and TRBJ2-7; the listed D gene, TRBD2, was not tested against the DNA. TRBV21-1 is flagged as a pseudogene. The CDR3 is 16 amino acids. The CDR3 sequence: CASSKVGSVSSYEQYF. CDR3 sequence (DNA): TGTGCCAGCAGCAAAGTAGGTAGCGTGAGCTCCTACGAGCAGTACTTC.

This clone was found once. The V call is TRBV29-1, the J call TRBJ1-3, with D unclear. This CDR3 has 17 residues. V lost 7 bases, J lost 3 bases, and 25 bases lay in between. The germline gives CDR1 SQVTM, CDR2 ANQGSEA. The CDR3 spells CSAAVALDKGYGNTIYF. In DNA form, the CDR3 reads TGCAGCGCTGCCGTAGCGTTGGATAAGGGTTATGGAAACACCATATATTTT.

This clone has just a few counts. The chain uses TRBV16 and TRBJ1-1; D gene unclear. This CDR3 has 13 residues. V was pared by 5 bases and J by 5 bases, with 12 bases between. Germline V gene lookup returns CDR1 KGHSY and CDR2 FQNENV. The CDR3 coding sequence is TGTGCCAGCAGCAAGGGATCGGGGACTGAAGCTTTCTTT. Amino acids: CASSKGSGTEAFF.

This chain joins TRBV6-5 and TRBJ1-5; D is undetermined. V was shortened by 7 bases and J by 0 bases, with 4 bases between the two germline ends. CDR3 length equals 12 residues. CDR1 and CDR2 (germline): MNHEY, SVGAGI. For the CDR3, the DNA is TGTGCCAGCACTAATAGCAATCAGCCCCAGCATTTT. It yields the protein CASTNSNQPQHF.

This chain connects TRBV3-1 (or the pseudogene TRBV3-2) to TRBJ2-5; a weak D match, TRBD2 (5 bases). V was shortened by 0 bases and J by 5 bases, with 16 bases between the two germline ends. The germline CDR1 and CDR2 sequences are LGHDT and YNNKEL (reference sequence). The CDR3 is 16 amino acids. CDR3 nucleotides: TGTGCCAGCAGCCAAGACCTACCTTCGGGATACGAGACCCAGTACTTC. It encodes CASSQDLPSGYETQYF.

The chain is built from TRBV24-1 and TRBJ1-4, with D perhaps matching TRBD1 (5 bases). This CDR3 is 14 amino acids long. Trimming cost V 3 bases and J 5 bases, with 9 bases left between them. Germline values: CDR1 KGHDR, CDR2 SFDVKD. As DNA, the CDR3 is TGTGCCACCAGTGATAAGACAGTGAATGAAAAACTGTTTTTT. It yields the protein CATSDKTVNEKLFF.

This sequence joins TRBV11-2 and TRBJ2-7; D not resolved. Germline CDR1 reads SGHAT; CDR2 reads FQNNGV. The CDR3 runs 11 residues. V gave up 5 bases and J gave up 9 bases, with 11 bases separating them. This CDR3 reads CASSRTDRQYF. CDR3 nucleotides: TGTGCCAGCAGCCGCACCGATAGGCAGTACTTC.

This clone came up once. This CDR3 is CASNLGAMNTEAFF. In DNA form, the CDR3 reads TGTGCCAGCAACTTAGGAGCGATGAACACTGAAGCTTTCTTT. The V and J genes are TRBV28 and TRBJ1-1; D remains unclear. In germline, CDR1 is MDHEN, CDR2 SYDVKM. The CDR3 contains 14 residues. V was shortened by 7 bases and J by 0 bases, with 12 bases between the two germline ends. Full variable domain (remainder filled in from reference TRBV28 and TRBJ1-1): DVKVTQSSRYLVKRTGEKVFLECVQDMDHENMFWYRQDPGLGLRLIYFSYDVKMKEKGDIPEGYSVSREKKERFSLILESASTNQTSMYLCASNLGAMNTEAFFGQGTRLTVV.

This chain joins TRBV7-6 and TRBJ2-1; 9 bases line up with TRBD2. With 5 bases clipped from V and 9 bases from J, the junction kept 11 bases outside the gene matches. The CDR3 contains 15 residues. The germline V gene encodes CDR1 SGHVS and CDR2 FNYEAQ. Written as DNA, the CDR3 is TGTGCCAGCAGCCCCTTGGGACTAGCCCGCCGTGAGCAGTTCTTC. This gives the protein CASSPLGLARREQFF.

CDR3 nucleotide sequence: TGTGCCAGCAGCCCCGGACAGTTGAGCTCCTACAATGAGCAGTTCTTC. Translating it yields CASSPGQLSSYNEQFF. The rearrangement uses TRBV11-2 and TRBJ2-1; TRBD1 might be the D (6 bases). Trimming removed 5 bases from V and 0 bases from J, with 14 bases in between. The CDR3 has 16 amino acids. The germline V gene has CDR1 SGHAT and CDR2 FQNNGV.

V is TRBV21-1 and J is TRBJ1-3. TRBV21-1 counts as a pseudogene. The CDR3 totals 17 residues. The CDR3 nucleotides are TGTGCCAGCAGCAAAGCCCATCCGTCCTACTCTGGAAACACCATATATTTT. The encoded protein is CASSKAHPSYSGNTIYF.

This clone is a singleton in its sample. The chain carries TRBV6-5 and TRBJ2-5; 8 positions match TRBD1. Germline CDR1 and CDR2: MNHEY and SVGAGI. The trim removed 7 bases at V and 4 bases at J, leaving 5 bases unmatched. The CDR3 spans 13 residues. CDR3 DNA: TGTGCCAGCACCGCGACAGGGGTAGAGACCCAGTACTTC. It is translated as CASTATGVETQYF.

This clone was recorded once. V and J are TRBV19 and TRBJ1-4, with no clear D. V lost 4 bases to trimming and J lost 0 bases, with 12 bases between them. Germline V CDR1 and CDR2: LNHDA, SQIVND (reference sequence). This CDR3 comprises 16 residues. Here the CDR3 reads CASSTPREATNEKLFF. DNA of the CDR3: TGTGCCAGTAGTACCCCCCGTGAGGCAACTAATGAAAAACTGTTTTTT.

The rearrangement links TRBV27 to TRBJ2-1, with D possibly TRBD2 on 5 matching bases. There are 18 residues in the CDR3. Germline V gene data show CDR1 as MNHEY and CDR2 as SMNVEV (reference sequence). Trimming removed 0 bases from V and 7 bases from J, with 22 bases in between. The chain's CDR3 is CASSLSAGVSGVQNEQFF. CDR3 coding DNA: TGTGCCAGCAGTTTATCGGCTGGGGTAAGCGGAGTACAGAATGAGCAGTTCTTC.

Concerning this clone itself: Mismatch with germline at one junction end may stem from a read error. The chain joins TRBV19 to TRBJ2-5; no firm D call. The CDR3 loop spans 14 amino acids. Per the germline V gene, CDR1 is LNHDA and CDR2 is SQIVND (reference sequence). The CDR3: CASSMSATKEIQYF. In nucleotides, the CDR3 is TGTGCCAGTAGTATGTCAGCGACCAAAGAGATCCAGTACTTC.

This chain links TRBV28 with TRBJ2-7; D uncertain. There are 15 residues in the CDR3. The germline V gene has CDR1 MDHEN and CDR2 SYDVKM. The germline V and J ends were trimmed by 6 bases and 2 bases, with 17 bases remaining between them. This chain's CDR3 is CASRLERPGPYEQYF. The CDR3 DNA reads as TGTGCCAGCAGGCTAGAGAGGCCCGGCCCCTACGAGCAGTACTTC.